These T cell receptor beta chains were read from a single sample in a study of blood T cell repertoires in COVID-19. Clones were read by immunoSEQ multiplex PCR, and TCRdb kept only the in-frame ones, dropping some. This table has around 69,000 clones, 89% appearing once. Sequenced sample: peripheral blood. The receptors stem from a woman between 50 and 59 years old with active COVID-19. Both conserved end residues are part of each CDR3. The order of the fields is V gene, J gene, clone size, D gene, CDR3 DNA, CDR3 protein. A D gene is named only where the DNA matches it firmly. The size entry is marked missing in some rows and otherwise reads once, few, many or a size class.

TRBV7-8,TRBJ2-5,.,TRBD2,TGTGCCAGCAGCTTACTGACTAGCTGGCAAGAGACCCAGTACTTC,CASSLLTSWQETQYF
TRBV7-9,TRBJ1-3,once,.,TGTGCCAGCAGCCATCCTTGGACCTCGGAGGCTGGAAACACCATATATTTT,CASSHPWTSEAGNTIYF
TRBV30,TRBJ2-5,.,.,TGTGCCTGGAGTCCTAATAGGGGTATTGGGACCCAGTACTTC,CAWSPNRGIGTQYF
TRBV9,TRBJ2-2,.,.,TGTGCCAGCAGTGTGGACACACACACCGGGGAGCTGTTTTTT,CASSVDTHTGELFF
TRBV20-1,TRBJ2-7,.,TRBD2,TGCAGTGCTAGTAGGGCTAGCGGTACCTACGAGCAGTACTTC,CSASRASGTYEQYF
TRBV19,TRBJ1-5,.,.,TGTGCCAGTAGTATTGGGCGGAGGGATCAGCCCCAGCATTTT,CASSIGRRDQPQHF
TRBV5-5,TRBJ2-3,.,TRBD2,TGTGCCAGCAGCTTGGTTGGAGCGGGAGGCCTTGATACGCAGTATTTT,CASSLVGAGGLDTQYF
TRBV30,TRBJ1-5,.,TRBD1,TGTGCCTGGAGTTCAGGGGGCGGCCAGCCCCAGCATTTT,CAWSSGGGQPQHF
TRBV3-1/TRBV3-2,TRBJ2-7,.,.,TGTGCCAGCAGCCAAGATCTCGAGGGATTTAACGAGCAGTACTTC,CASSQDLEGFNEQYF
TRBV28,TRBJ2-5,once,.,TGTGCCAGCAGTTCGAGGCTAGTCCAAGAGACCCAGTACTTC,CASSSRLVQETQYF
TRBV2,TRBJ1-2,.,.,TGTGCCAGCAGTGATGGCAGGCGCCCGTGGGGCTACACCTTC,CASSDGRRPWGYTF
TRBV5-5,TRBJ2-1,.,TRBD1,TGTGCCAGCAGCCCCCCAGGGGGAACCTACAATGAGCAGTTCTTC,CASSPPGGTYNEQFF
TRBV20-1,TRBJ1-2,.,.,TGCAGTGCTAGTACAGGGACCTTCTATGGCTACACCTTC,CSASTGTFYGYTF
TRBV19,TRBJ1-2,.,TRBD1,TGTGCCAGTAGTGTGGGACAGGGCTATGGCTACACCTTC,CASSVGQGYGYTF
TRBV27,TRBJ2-3,.,.,TGTGCCAGCAGTTCCCAATATCCCCCAGGGTTCACAGATACGCAGTATTTT,CASSSQYPPGFTDTQYF
TRBV21-1,TRBJ1-3,.,.,TGTGCCAGCAGCAAAACCTCGTCCCGGGGGGGTGGACTTTGCTCTGGAAACACCATATATTTT,CASSKTSSRGGGLCSGNTIYF
TRBV29-1,TRBJ2-7,.,.,TGCAGCGTTGTCAGGATCCCCTACGAGCAGTACTTC,CSVVRIPYEQYF
TRBV6-2/TRBV6-3,TRBJ2-7,once,.,TGTGCCAGCAGTTACCGTCCCGGGGAGTCTTTCTCCTACGAGCAGTACTTC,CASSYRPGESFSYEQYF
TRBV4-2,TRBJ2-5,.,TRBD2,TGTGCCAGCAGCCAAGGCCCCGGTGCGCTAGCGGGAGGCAAACCCCTCCAAGAGACCCAGTACTTC,CASSQGPGALAGGKPLQETQYF
TRBV5-1,TRBJ2-1,.,TRBD2,TGCGCCAGCAGCTTTGGACTAGAAACCTACAATGAGCAGTTCTTC,CASSFGLETYNEQFF
TRBV20-1,TRBJ1-6,.,.,TGCAGTGCTAGTTTGGGGGGAAGTTCACCCCTCCACTTT,CSASLGGSSPLHF
TRBV6-5,TRBJ1-2,.,TRBD1,TGTGCCAGCAGTCTGGGACAGGGGGTCTATGGCTACACCTTC,CASSLGQGVYGYTF
TRBV18,TRBJ1-5,.,TRBD1,TGTGCCAGCTCACCCAACAGGGGGGGTCAGCCCCAGCATTTT,CASSPNRGGQPQHF
TRBV9,TRBJ1-4,.,TRBD1,TGTGCCAGCACCCGCCAGGGGGCGCCTAATGAAAAACTGTTTTTT,CASTRQGAPNEKLFF
TRBV7-3,TRBJ1-6,once,TRBD1,TGTGCCAGCAGCTTAATAGGGACAGGGGGCCCGTCACCCCTCCACTTT,CASSLIGTGGPSPLHF